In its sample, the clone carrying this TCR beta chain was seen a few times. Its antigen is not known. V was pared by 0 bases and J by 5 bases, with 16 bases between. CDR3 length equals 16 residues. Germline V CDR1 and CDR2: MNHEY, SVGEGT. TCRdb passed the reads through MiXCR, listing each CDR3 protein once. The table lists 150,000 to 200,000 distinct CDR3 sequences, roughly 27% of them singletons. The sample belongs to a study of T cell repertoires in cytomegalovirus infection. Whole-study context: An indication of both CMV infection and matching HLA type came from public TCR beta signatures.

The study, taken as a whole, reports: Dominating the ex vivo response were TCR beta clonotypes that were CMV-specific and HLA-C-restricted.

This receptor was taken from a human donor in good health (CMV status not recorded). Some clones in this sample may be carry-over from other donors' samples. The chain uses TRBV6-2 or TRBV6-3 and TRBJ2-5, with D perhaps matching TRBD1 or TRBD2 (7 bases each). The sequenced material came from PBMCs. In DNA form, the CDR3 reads TGTGCCAGCAGTTACTCGGTTGCCAGGGGGGGCGAGACCCAGTACTTC. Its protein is CASSYSVARGGETQYF.